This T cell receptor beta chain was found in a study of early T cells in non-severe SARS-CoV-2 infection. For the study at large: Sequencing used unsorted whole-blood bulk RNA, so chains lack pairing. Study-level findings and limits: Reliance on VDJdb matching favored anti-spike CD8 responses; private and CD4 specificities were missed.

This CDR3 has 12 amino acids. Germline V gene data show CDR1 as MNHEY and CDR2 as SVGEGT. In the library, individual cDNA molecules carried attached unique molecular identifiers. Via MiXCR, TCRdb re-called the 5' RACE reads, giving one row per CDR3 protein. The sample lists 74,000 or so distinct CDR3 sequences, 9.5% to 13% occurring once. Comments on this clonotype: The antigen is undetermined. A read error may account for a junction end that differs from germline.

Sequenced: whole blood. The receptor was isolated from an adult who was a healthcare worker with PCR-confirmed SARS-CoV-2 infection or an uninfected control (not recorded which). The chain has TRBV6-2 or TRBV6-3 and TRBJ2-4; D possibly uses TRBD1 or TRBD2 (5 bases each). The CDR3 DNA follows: TGTGCCAGCAGTACAACCGGGACCCGGAACTTCTTC. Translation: CASSTTGTRNFF.